The 18 T cell receptor beta chains reported below all come from one sample, sequenced in a study of human T cells and chemical hapten exposure. This sample's time point: patch test 1, 2 weeks after DPC sensitization. The treatment is: therapeutic diphenylcyclopropenone sensitization with weekly scalp DPC. TCRdb used MiXCR to reprocess the RACE reads, holding one entry per CDR3 protein. The sample contains approximately 110,000 distinct CDR3 sequences, 11% of which appear only once. The sample in question was whole blood, obtained in connection with sensitization to the hapten diphenylcyclopropenone (DPC). The receptors were sampled from a woman between 40 and 50 years old with alopecia areata. Some clones in this sample may be carry-over from other donors' samples.

In this sample, this clonotype turned up many times. V gene TRBV9 combines with J gene TRBJ1-2; TRBD1 matches at 7 bases. Germline CDR1 is SGDLS and CDR2 is YYNGEE. V shed 0 bases, J shed 3 bases, and the junction held 5 bases outside the gene matches. The CDR3 is 15 amino acids. The CDR3 DNA is TGTGCCAGCAGCGTAGGCCCTACAGGGGACTATGGCTACACCTTC. Protein sequence: CASSVGPTGDYGYTF.

The CDR3 DNA sequence: TGTGCCAGCAGCACCGGAAAGAACACTGAAGCTTTCTTT. Protein sequence: CASSTGKNTEAFF. The chain has TRBV6-1 and TRBJ1-1; D gene uncertain. The CDR3 loop spans 13 amino acids. The V gene's germline CDR1 is MNHNS and CDR2 SASEGT. With 6 bases removed from V and 1 base from J, the gap between germline ends came to 9 bases.

This clonotype was counted many times. The chain recombines TRBV25-1 with TRBJ1-2; D not certain. The germline V gene has CDR1 MGHDK and CDR2 SYGVNS. Trimming took 9 bases from V and 2 from J, leaving 13 bases between them. The CDR3 has 13 residues. CDR3 sequence: CASRDEGNYGYTF. As DNA, the CDR3 is TGTGCCAGTCGAGATGAGGGCAACTATGGCTACACCTTC.

There are a few counts of this clonotype. The chain has TRBV12-3 or TRBV12-4 and TRBJ2-1; 11 nucleotides match TRBD2. CDR3 length equals 16 residues. V lost 7 bases to trimming and J lost 7 bases; unmatched junction nucleotides: 12. This CDR3 reads CASTQLLAGVINEQFF. CDR3 bases: TGTGCCAGCACACAACTACTAGCGGGAGTAATAAATGAGCAGTTCTTC.

V usage is TRBV6-2 or TRBV6-3 and J usage is TRBJ2-7, with D tentatively TRBD1 (6 bases). Germline V lookup: CDR1 MNHEY, CDR2 SVGEGT. The V end was cut by 6 bases, the J end by 5 bases, with 20 bases between. The CDR3 runs to 15 residues. In DNA, the CDR3 is TGTGCCAGCAGGCCCCCGGGACACGACTTTCACGAGCAGTACTTC. This encodes CASRPPGHDFHEQYF.

This clonotype has a count of ten or more. V is TRBV3-1 and J is TRBJ2-5; unclear D gene. CDR3 length: 12 residues. The V end lost 2 bases, the J end lost 9 bases, and 10 bases lay between the germline ends. Germline values: CDR1 LGHDT, CDR2 YNNKEL (reference sequence). The CDR3 bases are TGTGCCAGCAGCCAATGGAGTATGGCCCAGTACTTC. Its translation is CASSQWSMAQYF.

In its sample, this clonotype was seen a few times. This chain joins TRBV2 and TRBJ1-1; a possible D gene is TRBD1 (6 bases). Trimming took off 1 base at V and 4 bases at J, with 10 bases between the two ends. This CDR3 spans 14 amino acids. Germline V gene data show CDR1 as SNHLY and CDR2 as FYNNEI. The CDR3 coding sequence is TGTGCCAGCAGTGAAGGCAGGGGCCCCACTGAAGCTTTCTTT. Translated, it gives CASSEGRGPTEAFF.

J is TRBJ2-2 and V is TRBV6-1, with 14 bases fitting TRBD2. Trimming cost V 10 bases and J 6 bases; bases outside gene matches: 7. The CDR3 is 15 amino acids. Germline V gene lookup returns CDR1 MNHNS and CDR2 SASEGT. The CDR3 loop is CANRGTSGGPGELFF. CDR3 nucleotides: TGTGCCAACAGGGGGACTAGCGGGGGCCCCGGGGAGCTGTTTTTT.

The chain carries TRBV20-1 and TRBJ2-5; 9 bases agree with TRBD1. CDR3 length: 15 residues. The germline CDR1 and CDR2 sequences are DFQATT and SNEGSKA (reference sequence). V lost 5 bases to trimming and J lost 4 bases; unmatched junction nucleotides: 11. For the CDR3, the DNA is TGCAGTGCTGCCAGGACAGGGGCAGGTTCAGAGACCCAGTACTTC. Amino acid sequence: CSAARTGAGSETQYF.

The chain has TRBV28 and TRBJ1-4, with D possibly being TRBD1 (5 bases). In germline, CDR1 is MDHEN, CDR2 SYDVKM. With 3 bases removed from V and 4 bases from J, the gap between germline ends came to 9 bases. The CDR3 totals 14 residues. The CDR3 sequence is CASSLQGGNEKLFF. The CDR3 region has the DNA TGTGCCAGCAGTTTGCAGGGAGGTAATGAAAAACTGTTTTTT.

This clonotype has a handful of counts. CDR3 protein: CASSQEGAPGSPLHF. CDR3 DNA: TGTGCCAGCAGCCAAGAAGGGGCCCCAGGTTCACCCCTCCACTTT. The chain couples TRBV3-1 to TRBJ1-6; a weak D match, TRBD1 (5 bases). Trimming removed 0 bases at V and 9 bases at J, with 12 bases between. From germline, CDR1 is LGHDT and CDR2 YNNKEL (reference sequence). CDR3 length equals 15 residues.

This clonotype occurred a few times. The rearrangement joins TRBV11-2 to TRBJ1-3; no clear D. The CDR3 sequence is 18 residues long. CDR1 and CDR2 (germline): SGHAT, FQNNGV. Trimming took 1 base from V and 3 from J, leaving 19 bases between them. The CDR3 region is CASSLAIPASNLGNTIYF. CDR3 sequence (DNA): TGTGCCAGCAGCTTAGCTATCCCAGCCTCTAACCTTGGAAACACCATATATTTT.

In this sample, this clonotype turned up a few times. The V gene is TRBV4-2, the J gene TRBJ1-1; no reliable D call. This CDR3 is 15 amino acids long. The V gene lost 1 base and the J gene lost 1 base, with 10 bases spanning the gap. Germline values: CDR1 LGHNA, CDR2 YNFKEQ. The CDR3 DNA reads as TGTGCCAGCAGCCAAGTTGAGCTTTCGAACACTGAAGCTTTCTTT. Translating gives CASSQVELSNTEAFF.

The rearrangement links TRBV7-2 to TRBJ2-1, with 7 bases matching TRBD2. The V gene's germline CDR1 is SGHTA and CDR2 FQGNSA. With 5 bases clipped from V and 6 bases from J, the junction kept 10 bases outside the gene matches. This CDR3 has 15 residues. The CDR3 DNA sequence: TGTGCCAGCAGCCTAGGACTAGTATCGGCCAATGAGCAGTTCTTC. Its translation: CASSLGLVSANEQFF.

The chain is built from TRBV7-2 and TRBJ2-3; possibly TRBD1 for D (5 bases). V lost 5 bases and J lost 7, with 13 bases in between. CDR1 is SGHTA, CDR2 FQGNSA, per germline. This CDR3 is 13 amino acids long. The CDR3 DNA sequence: TGTGCCAGCAGCCAGAGTAGACAGAATACGCAGTATTTT. Translation: CASSQSRQNTQYF.

The V and J genes are TRBV7-2 and TRBJ2-1; D uncertain. Trimming stripped 5 bases from V and 2 bases from J, with 10 bases between. Germline lookup yields CDR1 SGHTA and CDR2 FQGNSA. The length of the CDR3 is 14 residues. CDR3 coding DNA: TGTGCCAGCAGCCCTATGCGGACCTACAATGAGCAGTTCTTC. Its translation: CASSPMRTYNEQFF.

V and J are TRBV4-3 and TRBJ2-3; 8 bases are a match to TRBD2. Germline values: CDR1 LGHNA, CDR2 YSLEER. The CDR3 extends over 15 amino acids. The junction had 4 bases not matched to a gene; V was cut back by 1 base and J by 4 bases. The CDR3 reads CASSQGSRGADTQYF. In DNA, the CDR3 is TGCGCCAGCAGCCAAGGCTCGCGGGGGGCAGATACGCAGTATTTT.

There are many counts of this clonotype. The J gene is TRBJ2-3, the V gene TRBV7-2; D might be TRBD2 (6 bases). Germline V gene data show CDR1 as SGHTA and CDR2 as FQGNSA. CDR3 length equals 15 residues. Between the trimmed V and J ends, which lost 1 base and 6 bases, there was a span of 14 bases. CDR3: CASSLGRLDRDTQYF. As DNA, the CDR3 is TGTGCCAGCAGCTTAGGGAGACTAGACCGGGATACGCAGTATTTT. Looking up the rest from reference TRBV7-2 and TRBJ2-3 gives the full variable domain: GAGVSQSPSNKVTEKGKDVELRCDPISGHTALYWYRQSLGQGLEFLIYFQGNSAPDKSGLPSDRFSAERTGGSVSTLTIQRTQQEDSAVYLCASSLGRLDRDTQYFGPGTRLTVL.